These 32 T cell receptor beta chains share one sample of origin, sequenced in a study of regulatory T cells in long-lasting Graves disease. Indicated time point: persistent/refractory GD, antithyroid drugs over 5 years with positive TRAb. The TCR library was made from RNA that had been extracted from PBMCs in TRIzol. Construction of TCR beta libraries relied on iRepertoire HTBI primers and on Arm-PCR targeting CDR3 regions. TCRdb called the multiplex PCR reads again in MiXCR, with one record for every CDR3 protein. This sample has approximately 400,000 distinct CDR3 sequences; roughly 24% occur once, and the top ten carry under 35%. The sequences come from peripheral blood mononuclear cells (PBMCs), collected when the disease was refractory, from a patient treated with antithyroid drugs. All receptors come from a woman aged 40 to 49 with Graves disease.

This clonotype was seen just once. Just one base apart from a much larger clone, this may be a read error. This chain uses TRBV28 with TRBJ2-7; D possibly corresponds to TRBD1 (5 bases). With 7 bases removed from V and 2 bases from J, the gap between germline ends came to 18 bases. Germline lookup yields CDR1 MDHEN and CDR2 SYDVKM. The length of the CDR3 is 15 residues. The CDR3 DNA sequence: TGTGCCAGCACCCGACTGACAGCGAGTCCCTACGAGCAGTACTTC. Its protein is CASTRLTASPYEQYF.

There are many counts of this clonotype. The chain is built from TRBV28 and TRBJ1-6, with 7 bases aligning to TRBD1. The CDR3 consists of 17 residues. The V gene end was trimmed by 3 bases and the J gene end by 10 bases; junction bases not matched to a gene: 15. Germline CDR1 reads MDHEN; CDR2 reads SYDVKM. DNA for the CDR3: TGTGCCAGCAGTTTTCAGGGGGGAGGGCCAGAGGAATCACCCCTCCACTTT. This translates into CASSFQGGGPEESPLHF.

This clonotype was recorded a few times. The gene calls are TRBV5-5 and TRBJ2-7; weak D call: TRBD1 (5 bases). Germline loops: CDR1 SGHKS, CDR2 YYEKEE (reference sequence). Trimming took off 5 bases at V and 2 bases at J, with 17 bases between the two ends. This CDR3 has 15 residues. CDR3: CASRSRVQGTYEQYF. The CDR3 DNA sequence: TGTGCCAGCAGGTCCCGTGTCCAGGGAACCTACGAGCAGTACTTC.

The V and J genes are TRBV20-1 and TRBJ1-5, with a weak D call TRBD1 (5 bases). V was shortened by 0 bases and J by 7 bases, with 13 bases between the two germline ends. The CDR3 sequence is 14 residues long. The germline V gene has CDR1 DFQATT and CDR2 SNEGSKA (reference sequence). CDR3: CSAREGEGNQPQHF. CDR3 nucleotides: TGCAGTGCTAGAGAGGGGGAGGGGAACCAGCCCCAGCATTTT.

This clonotype was seen ten or more times. CDR3 sequence (DNA): TGTGCCAGCAGTGATAATCCCAGGCCAAACCAAGAGACCCAGTACTTC. The encoded protein is CASSDNPRPNQETQYF. The J gene is TRBJ2-5, the V gene TRBV2; D gene uncertain. The CDR3 extends over 16 amino acids. Per germline, CDR1 SNHLY and CDR2 FYNNEI. Trimming took off 3 bases at V and 0 bases at J, with 14 bases between the two ends.

Details on this clonotype: This could be a read error, since a much larger clone is one nucleotide away. This chain uses TRBV12-3 or TRBV12-4 with TRBJ2-5; D unresolved. The CDR3 contains 15 residues. CDR3 loop: CASSLADAHGETQCF. DNA of the CDR3: TGTGCCAGCAGTTTGGCAGACGCGCACGGAGAGACCCAGTGCTTC.

This clonotype was observed a handful of times. This chain joins TRBV5-1 and TRBJ1-1, with 8 bases lining up with TRBD1. The V gene's germline CDR1 is SGHRS and CDR2 YFSETQ. Losses at the gene ends were 3 bases for V and 5 bases for J; bases not matched to a gene: 9. This CDR3 has 15 amino acids. The CDR3 region is CASSSGQGRYTEAFF. The CDR3 region has the DNA TGCGCCAGCAGCTCTGGACAGGGAAGATATACTGAAGCTTTCTTT. Variable domain in full (rest from reference TRBV5-1 and TRBJ1-1): KAGVTQTPRYLIKTRGQQVTLSCSPISGHRSVSWYQQTPGQGLQFLFEYFSETQRNKGNFPGRFSGRQFSNSRSEMNVSTLELGDSALYLCASSSGQGRYTEAFFGQGTRLTVV.

This clonotype was counted at least ten times. The V and J genes are TRBV11-2 and TRBJ2-7, with 7 bases identical to TRBD2. The length of the CDR3 is 15 residues. CDR1 and CDR2 from the germline V gene are SGHAT and FQNNGV. V shed 1 base, J shed 3 bases, and the junction held 6 bases outside the gene matches. CDR3 in DNA: TGTGCCAGCAGCTTAGGGCTAGCGGAACTCTACGAGCAGTACTTC. Its translation: CASSLGLAELYEQYF. The variable domain in full, with the rest retrieved from reference TRBV11-2 and TRBJ2-7, is EAGVAQSPRYKIIEKRQSVAFWCNPISGHATLYWYQQILGQGPKLLIQFQNNGVVDDSQLPKDRFSAERLKGVDSTLKIQPAKLEDSAVYLCASSLGLAELYEQYFGPGTRLTVT.

V and J are TRBV11-2 and TRBJ1-6, with TRBD1 as a possible D gene (6 bases). With 3 bases removed from V and 7 bases from J, the gap between germline ends came to 10 bases. CDR3 length equals 14 residues. In germline, CDR1 is SGHAT, CDR2 FQNNGV. The CDR3 bases are TGTGCCAGCAGCTTCTGGACAGAAAATTCACCCCTCCACTTT. This gives the protein CASSFWTENSPLHF.

This clonotype was detected only a few times. The V gene is TRBV29-1, the J gene TRBJ2-5; D assignment may be TRBD1 or TRBD2 (6 bases each). Germline assignment: CDR1 SQVTM and CDR2 ANQGSEA. CDR3 size: 12 residues. The V end lost 4 bases, the J end lost 5 bases, and 11 bases lay between the germline ends. The CDR3 region has the DNA TGCAGCGTTGGGGGGGCCCGCGAGACCCAGTACTTC. Translating it yields CSVGGARETQYF.

The chain combines TRBV19 with TRBJ1-5; possibly TRBD1 for D (6 bases). The CDR3 loop spans 17 amino acids. Germline lookup yields CDR1 LNHDA and CDR2 SQIVND (reference sequence). V lost 3 bases and J 2 bases, leaving 17 bases between the germline ends. The CDR3 loop reads CASSIITGTKGNQPQHF. For the CDR3, the DNA is TGTGCCAGTAGTATTATAACCGGGACAAAAGGCAATCAGCCCCAGCATTTT.

V is TRBV20-1 and J is TRBJ2-7; 9 bases agree with TRBD1. V was clipped by 2 bases and J by 7 bases; unmatched bases: 9. The CDR3 contains 14 residues. In germline, CDR1 is DFQATT, CDR2 SNEGSKA (reference sequence). CDR3 region: CSARMGQGLFEQYF. The CDR3 bases are TGCAGTGCTAGAATGGGACAGGGACTCTTTGAGCAGTACTTC.

This clonotype showed up many times. CDR3 coding DNA: TGTGCCAGCAGGCAGGGGATCGGGCCCCAGCATTTT. Protein sequence: CASRQGIGPQHF. This sequence joins TRBV12-3 or TRBV12-4 and TRBJ1-5; tentatively, D is TRBD1 (6 bases). CDR3 length: 12 residues. The V gene lost 6 bases and the J gene lost 9 bases, with 12 bases spanning the gap.

Many counts were recorded for this clonotype. This chain joins TRBV5-1 and TRBJ1-1, with 7 bases identical to TRBD1. The CDR3 extends over 14 amino acids. Trimming cost V 4 bases and J 1 base; bases outside gene matches: 4. Per germline, CDR1 SGHRS and CDR2 YFSETQ. The CDR3 bases are TGCGCCAGCAGCCAGGGGACAGCGAACACTGAAGCTTTCTTT. It encodes CASSQGTANTEAFF.

This clonotype was seen a few times. This chain links TRBV24-1 with TRBJ1-5; possibly TRBD1 for D (6 bases). The germline V gene encodes CDR1 KGHDR and CDR2 SFDVKD. There are 14 residues in the CDR3. V lost 4 bases and J lost 4, with 10 bases in between. The CDR3 spells CATSDDRRNQPQHF. CDR3 sequence (DNA): TGTGCCACCAGTGACGACAGGAGAAATCAGCCCCAGCATTTT.

This clonotype was found many times. The V gene is TRBV20-1, the J gene TRBJ2-7; 8 nucleotides line up with TRBD1. The CDR3 has 12 residues. V lost 1 base to trimming and J lost 7 bases; unmatched junction nucleotides: 3. The germline V gene encodes CDR1 DFQATT and CDR2 SNEGSKA (reference sequence). CDR3 DNA sequence: TGCAGTGCTAGAGGTGGACAGGGAGAGCAGTACTTC. Translating gives CSARGGQGEQYF.

The rearrangement links TRBV28 to TRBJ2-4; possible D gene TRBD2, 5 bases. The last part of the DNA fits TRBJ2-1 better; the J call may be wrong. CDR1 and CDR2 from the germline V gene are MDHEN and SYDVKM. This CDR3 region has 14 residues. The CDR3 spells CASSPGYSFGKQFF. In DNA, the CDR3 is TGTGCCAGCAGTCCCGGCTACAGTTTCGGGAAGCAGTTCTTC.

The chain has TRBV27 and TRBJ2-7; D gene uncertain. Germline-derived CDR1 and CDR2 are MNHEY and SMNVEV (reference sequence). This CDR3 is 13 amino acids long. V lost 2 bases and J lost 5, with 10 bases in between. The CDR3 spells CASSLLGRNEQYF. CDR3 bases: TGTGCCAGCAGTTTACTCGGCAGGAACGAGCAGTACTTC.

To note about this clonotype: This clone may be a read error of a much larger clone one base away. Likely a read error: the CDR3 ends without its conserved phenylalanine or tryptophan. The chain couples TRBV12-3 or TRBV12-4 to TRBJ2-7, with 7 bases aligning to TRBD1. After removal of 5 bases from V and 2 bases from J, the junction contained 12 bases not matched to a gene. The CDR3 length is 16 residues. CDR3 residues: CASSHRPGQRAYEQYS. CDR3 DNA sequence: TGTGCCAGCAGTCACAGACCGGGACAGAGGGCCTACGAGCAGTACTCC.

This clonotype was observed at least ten times. The gene calls are TRBV7-8 and TRBJ2-4; 13 nucleotides agree with TRBD2. Germline loops: CDR1 SGHVS, CDR2 FQNEAQ. CDR3 length equals 19 residues. Losses at the gene ends were 5 bases for V and 2 bases for J; bases not matched to a gene: 12. In nucleotides, the CDR3 is TGTGCCAGCAGCCCCCTCGGACTAGCGGGAGTCGGTTCCAAAAACATTCAGTACTTC. Its translation is CASSPLGLAGVGSKNIQYF.

The gene calls are TRBV20-1 and TRBJ2-5; D unresolved. Trimming shortened V by 1 base and J by 1 base, and 13 bases separated the two germline ends. The length of the CDR3 is 15 residues. Germline CDR1 reads DFQATT; CDR2 reads SNEGSKA (reference sequence). The CDR3 coding sequence is TGCAGTGCTAGAGGTCATGGGTGGTCCCAAGAGACCCAGTACTTC. Translation gives CSARGHGWSQETQYF.

This clonotype was counted many times. This chain links TRBV6-1 with TRBJ1-1, with D hard to call. Germline lookup yields CDR1 MNHNS and CDR2 SASEGT. The CDR3 consists of 14 residues. The V end lost 6 bases, the J end lost 0 bases, and 11 bases lay between the germline ends. CDR3 in amino acids: CASRTRFMNTEAFF. CDR3 DNA: TGTGCCAGCAGAACACGGTTCATGAACACTGAAGCTTTCTTT.

This clonotype was seen at least ten times. The chain has TRBV29-1 and TRBJ2-7; 9 bases agree with TRBD1. Germline CDR1 reads SQVTM; CDR2 reads ANQGSEA. The ends lost 0 bases at V and 4 bases at J; junction bases unmatched: 10. This CDR3 has 16 amino acids. CDR3 region: CSVEDSTGGEEYEQYF. The CDR3 bases are TGCAGCGTTGAAGATAGCACAGGGGGCGAAGAGTACGAGCAGTACTTC.

The chain recombines TRBV7-2 with TRBJ2-1, with D perhaps TRBD1 or TRBD2 (5 bases each). V lost 5 bases and J lost 6, with 17 bases in between. Germline V CDR1 and CDR2: SGHTA, FQGNSA. This CDR3 has 15 amino acids. The CDR3 sequence: CASSMGRTLLNEQFF. The CDR3 nucleotides read TGTGCCAGCAGCATGGGACGTACCCTCCTCAATGAGCAGTTCTTC.

The rearrangement links TRBV25-1 to TRBJ2-7; D gene ambiguous. The germline V and J ends were trimmed by 4 bases and 4 bases, with 8 bases remaining between them. The CDR3 loop spans 12 amino acids. Germline-derived CDR1 and CDR2 are MGHDK and SYGVNS. This CDR3 reads CASSADGYEQYF. The DNA of the CDR3 is TGTGCCAGCAGTGCAGATGGGTACGAGCAGTACTTC.

Comments on this clonotype: Because it lacks the conserved phenylalanine or tryptophan at the end, this CDR3 is likely a read error. This chain joins TRBV20-1 and TRBJ2-7, with D possibly being TRBD1 (5 bases). Germline V CDR1 and CDR2: DFQATT, SNEGSKA (reference sequence). V was shortened by 2 bases and J by 2 bases, with 16 bases between the two germline ends. This CDR3 comprises 15 residues. CDR3 loop: CSARSKGIRAYEQYL. CDR3 DNA: TGCAGTGCTAGATCTAAGGGGATACGGGCCTACGAGCAGTACTTA.

This clonotype appeared once. A read error is possible here, since a much larger clone lies one base away. This chain connects TRBV6-1 to TRBJ2-7; D is ambiguous. CDR3 length equals 13 residues. Germline assignment: CDR1 MNHNS and CDR2 SASEGT. V was pared by 8 bases and J by 6 bases, with 17 bases between. The CDR3 DNA follows: TGTGCCAGCGACCTTTTACCGAGTTCCGAGCAGTACTTC. Translation: CASDLLPSSEQYF.

The rearrangement links TRBV24-1 to TRBJ2-7; 7 nucleotides align to TRBD2. Germline CDR1 is KGHDR and CDR2 is SFDVKD. Trimming removed 4 bases from V and 4 bases from J; junction bases left unmatched: 6. The CDR3 consists of 14 residues. CDR3 coding DNA: TGTGCCACCAGTGAATGGACTAGTCGGTACGAGCAGTACTTC. The encoded protein is CATSEWTSRYEQYF.

V is TRBV12-3 or TRBV12-4 and J is TRBJ2-5; 8 positions match TRBD2. The J call may be mistaken, given a closer DNA end match to TRBJ2-1. This CDR3 comprises 13 residues. CDR3 DNA: TGTGCCAGCAGTTTAGCGCGGGGGGATGAGCAGTTCTTC. The encoded protein is CASSLARGDEQFF.

On this clonotype: A single base separates this from a much larger clone, so it may be a read error. Because the CDR3 is missing its conserved closing phenylalanine or tryptophan, this is likely a read error. The V call is TRBV6-2 or TRBV6-3, the J call TRBJ2-7; the match to TRBD2 covers 7 bases. The CDR3 is 15 amino acids. Germline CDR1 MNHEY, CDR2 SVGEGT. J lost 2 bases, V lost 6 bases, and 10 bases had no gene match. Written as DNA, the CDR3 is TGTGCCAGCAGCCACTTAGCGGGCCACACCTACGAGCAGTACCTC. Translating gives CASSHLAGHTYEQYL.

This clonotype appeared many times. The rearrangement uses TRBV12-3 or TRBV12-4 and TRBJ1-5, with 7 bases lining up with TRBD1. The junction had 2 bases not matched to a gene; V was cut back by 3 bases and J by 0 bases. This CDR3 spans 15 amino acids. DNA for the CDR3: TGTGCCAGCAGTTTTGGACAGGATAGCAATCAGCCCCAGCATTTT. It encodes CASSFGQDSNQPQHF.

Only a few counts were recorded for this clonotype. This chain connects TRBV2 to TRBJ2-6, with 7 positions matching TRBD1. The CDR3 sequence is 14 residues long. V was clipped by 7 bases and J by 2 bases; unmatched bases: 2. The V gene's germline CDR1 is SNHLY and CDR2 FYNNEI. The CDR3 DNA reads as TGTGCCAGCAAGGGGGCAACTGGGGCCAACGTCCTGACTTTC. This encodes CASKGATGANVLTF. Using reference TRBV2 and TRBJ2-6 for the parts outside the CDR3, the full variable domain is EPEVTQTPSHQVTQMGQEVILRCVPISNHLYFYWYRQILGQKVEFLVSFYNNEISEKSEIFDDQFSVERPDGSNFTLKIRSTKLEDSAMYFCASKGATGANVLTFGAGSRLTVL.